Shown below are 23 T cell receptor beta chains from a single sample sequenced in a study of OX40 agonist ivuxolimab in advanced cancers. The table came from immunoSEQ multiplex PCR; TCRdb's copy has only in-frame clones and leaves some out. The profile shows 50,000 or so clones, about 93% of them singletons. Material: CD4+ or CD8+ T cells sorted from blood, obtained in a trial of the OX40 agonist ivuxolimab. Receptor source: an adult with an advanced solid tumor such as melanoma, head and neck, liver or kidney cancer.

The gene calls are TRBV6-5 and TRBJ2-1; D remains unclear. The CDR3 covers 14 residues. V dropped 7 bases and J dropped 2 bases, with 12 bases sitting between them. CDR1 is MNHEY and CDR2 is SVGAGI in the germline V gene. CDR3 DNA sequence: TGTGCCAGCATGCTTAGCTTTGCCTACAATGAGCAGTTCTTC. Its translation: CASMLSFAYNEQFF.

The gene calls are TRBV5-4 and TRBJ1-3; D remains unclear. The CDR3 covers 13 residues. Germline V gene sequence: CDR1 SGHNT, CDR2 YYREEE (reference sequence). V was pared by 2 bases and J by 4 bases, with 7 bases between. In nucleotides, the CDR3 is TGTGCCAGCAGCTTTCGGTCGGGAAACACCATATATTTT. Amino acids: CASSFRSGNTIYF.

The chain links TRBV7-8 to TRBJ2-2; TRBD1 matches 9 bases. Germline V gene sequence: CDR1 SGHVS, CDR2 FQNEAQ. Trimming took 4 bases from V and 4 from J; bases not matched to a gene: 7. The CDR3 totals 16 residues. CDR3 protein: CASSSYRGRGTGELFF. The CDR3 DNA sequence: TGTGCCAGCAGCTCGTACAGGGGGCGCGGCACCGGGGAGCTGTTTTTT.

This clone is termed medium-sized. The gene calls are TRBV6-4 and TRBJ2-3; no reliable D call. V lost 2 bases and J lost 1, with 4 bases in between. CDR3 length: 13 amino acids. The germline gives CDR1 MRHNA, CDR2 SNTAGT. DNA of the CDR3: TGTGCCAGCAGTGACAGGGGCACAGATACGCAGTATTTT. This encodes CASSDRGTDTQYF.

The rearrangement joins TRBV13 to TRBJ2-2; D may correspond to TRBD1 or TRBD2 (6 bases each). The germline V gene encodes CDR1 PRHDT and CDR2 FYEKMQ (reference sequence). CDR3 length: 18 residues. V shed 5 bases and J shed 1 base, with 20 bases lying between them. The CDR3 bases are TGTGCCAGCAGCGCTTCCCTACAGGGACTGGGGAACACCGGGGAGCTGTTTTTT. Its translation: CASSASLQGLGNTGELFF.

The J gene is TRBJ2-7, the V gene TRBV7-9; maybe TRBD1 (5 bases). The CDR3 sequence is 13 residues long. Germline V gene lookup returns CDR1 SEHNR and CDR2 FQNEAQ (reference sequence). V was clipped by 5 bases and J by 3 bases, with 11 bases between them. The CDR3 DNA reads TGTGCCAGCAGCATCCCAGGGAACTACGAGCAGTACTTC. The encoded protein is CASSIPGNYEQYF.

V usage is TRBV19 and J usage is TRBJ2-7; possible D gene TRBD2, 6 bases. The length of the CDR3 is 15 residues. Per germline, CDR1 LNHDA and CDR2 SQIVND (reference sequence). The ends were cut back, 10 bases at V and 3 bases at J, with 22 bases in the middle. CDR3 nucleotides: TGTGCCACCTCTCCCGTGGAGGGAGTAAGCTACGAGCAGTACTTC. It translates to CATSPVEGVSYEQYF.

CDR3 sequence: CASSASRTSGIYEQYF. CDR3 nucleotides: TGCGCCAGCAGCGCCTCGCGGACTAGCGGGATTTACGAGCAGTACTTC. The chain combines TRBV4-3 with TRBJ2-7; 12 positions match TRBD2. After removal of 5 bases from V and 4 bases from J, the junction contained 9 bases not matched to a gene. The CDR3 is 16 amino acids. Germline CDR1 and CDR2: LGHNA and YSLEER.

V and J are TRBV5-5 and TRBJ1-5, with a tentative D call TRBD1 (5 bases). This CDR3 is 15 amino acids long. Germline V gene data show CDR1 as SGHKS and CDR2 as YYEKEE (reference sequence). The ends were cut back, 4 bases at V and 2 bases at J, with 13 bases in the middle. The CDR3 is CASSTGTARNQPQHF. The CDR3 DNA is TGTGCCAGCAGCACCGGGACGGCTCGCAATCAGCCCCAGCATTTT.

The V call is TRBV19, the J call TRBJ2-1; 7 positions match TRBD1. CDR3 length: 15 amino acids. With 3 bases clipped from V and 4 bases from J, the junction kept 6 bases outside the gene matches. Germline V gene lookup returns CDR1 LNHDA and CDR2 SQIVND (reference sequence). CDR3 sequence (DNA): TGTGCCAGTAGTATGGGGACAGCCACATACAATGAGCAGTTCTTC. Amino acid sequence: CASSMGTATYNEQFF.

V is TRBV5-8 and J is TRBJ2-5; 10 bases agree with TRBD2. This CDR3 has 17 residues. V dropped 1 base and J dropped 2; count of bases not matched to a gene: 8. Germline CDR1 is SGHTS and CDR2 is YDEGEE. The CDR3 reads CASSLLLLAGVQETQYF. The CDR3 DNA sequence: TGTGCCAGCAGCTTGCTCCTCCTAGCGGGAGTACAAGAGACCCAGTACTTC.

This sequence joins TRBV4-1 and TRBJ1-2; 7 bases agree with TRBD1. The CDR3 is 14 amino acids. Germline CDR1 is MGHRA and CDR2 is YSYEKL. Trimming removed 2 bases from V and 4 bases from J; junction bases left unmatched: 4. This CDR3 reads CASSQITGVYGYTF. The CDR3 coding sequence is TGCGCCAGCAGCCAAATTACAGGGGTCTATGGCTACACCTTC.

The chain uses TRBV7-9 and TRBJ2-1; 10 bases map to TRBD1. V shed 5 bases, J shed 5 bases, and the junction held 6 bases outside the gene matches. The CDR3 sequence is 15 residues long. Germline loops: CDR1 SEHNR, CDR2 FQNEAQ (reference sequence). The CDR3 spells CASSQRQGAHNEQFF. The DNA of the CDR3 is TGTGCCAGCAGCCAGCGACAGGGGGCCCACAATGAGCAGTTCTTC.

The genes are TRBV30 and TRBJ1-2; a possible D gene is TRBD1 (5 bases). Germline V CDR1 and CDR2: GTSNPN, SVGIG (reference sequence). Trimming cost V 5 bases and J 1 base, with 11 bases left between them. This CDR3 contains 13 residues. CDR3: CAWGTGGNYGYTF. CDR3 nucleotide sequence: TGTGCCTGGGGCACGGGGGGTAACTATGGCTACACCTTC.

The chain recombines TRBV7-3 with TRBJ2-1; a weak D match, TRBD2 (6 bases). The CDR3 loop spans 16 amino acids. The V gene's germline CDR1 is SGHTA and CDR2 FQGTGA. V was shortened by 5 bases and J by 0 bases, with 14 bases between the two germline ends. The CDR3 DNA sequence: TGTGCCAGCAGCCCATCCCTAGCGAGCTCCTACAATGAGCAGTTCTTC. It encodes CASSPSLASSYNEQFF. Full variable domain (missing parts from reference TRBV7-3 and TRBJ2-1): GAGVSQTPSNKVTEKGKYVELRCDPISGHTALYWYRQSLGQGPEFLIYFQGTGAADDSGLPNDRFFAVRPEGSVSTLKIQRTERGDSAVYLCASSPSLASSYNEQFFGPGTRLTVL.

V usage is TRBV7-9 and J usage is TRBJ2-5; perhaps TRBD1 as D (6 bases). The end of the DNA fits TRBJ2-7 better, so the J call may be wrong. From germline, CDR1 is SEHNR and CDR2 FQNEAQ (reference sequence). The CDR3 sequence is 15 residues long. The CDR3 nucleotides read TGTGCCAGCAGCCCTCCAGGGGTCCGCTCCTACGAGCAGTACTTC. It yields the protein CASSPPGVRSYEQYF.

The chain uses TRBV5-4 and TRBJ1-2; D gene uncertain. The ends were cut back, 3 bases at V and 1 base at J, with 16 bases in the middle. Germline-derived CDR1 and CDR2 are SGHNT and YYREEE (reference sequence). The CDR3 is made up of 16 amino acids. DNA of the CDR3: TGTGCCAGCAGCTCGATTTCTGGCATAATTAACTATGGCTACACCTTC. Translating it yields CASSSISGIINYGYTF.

This rearrangement joins TRBV19 to TRBJ1-4; D is undetermined. V lost 0 bases, J lost 0 bases, and 17 bases lay in between. The CDR3 sequence is 19 residues long. Germline CDR1 LNHDA, CDR2 SQIVND (reference sequence). The CDR3 region has the DNA TGTGCCAGTAGTATAGAACATTCCGGCTATTTTGCAACTAATGAAAAACTGTTTTTT. Its protein is CASSIEHSGYFATNEKLFF.

The gene calls are TRBV4-1 and TRBJ2-2; TRBD2 aligns across 7 bases. J was trimmed by 4 bases and V by 0 bases; bases with no gene match: 11. Germline V gene lookup returns CDR1 MGHRA and CDR2 YSYEKL. The CDR3 spans 18 residues. The CDR3 DNA sequence: TGCGCCAGCAGCCAAGATCGGGCAGTAGCGGGTGCCACCGGGGAGCTGTTTTTT. The encoded protein is CASSQDRAVAGATGELFF.

The chain has TRBV29-1 and TRBJ2-7, with TRBD1 matching over 8 bases. This CDR3 contains 11 residues. V dropped 8 bases and J dropped 6; count of bases not matched to a gene: 6. The V gene's germline CDR1 is SQVTM and CDR2 ANQGSEA. CDR3 bases: TGCAGCATTTGGACAGGGTTCGAGCAGTACTTC. Protein: CSIWTGFEQYF.

This clone was recorded only once. J is TRBJ2-1 and V is TRBV6-1; no clear D. The CDR3 loop spans 13 amino acids. V was clipped by 4 bases and J by 5 bases, with 9 bases between them. CDR1 and CDR2 from the germline V gene are MNHNS and SASEGT. DNA of the CDR3: TGTGCCAGCAGTGCGTTTGGAGACAATGAGCAGTTCTTC. This gives the protein CASSAFGDNEQFF.

This chain links TRBV5-1 with TRBJ2-7; D gene ambiguous. In germline, CDR1 is SGHRS, CDR2 YFSETQ. V was pared by 4 bases and J by 4 bases, with 15 bases between. The CDR3 runs 14 residues. The CDR3 bases are TGCGCCAGCAGCGCCGACCCCGAGGCTTACGAGCAGTACTTC. Its translation: CASSADPEAYEQYF.

The V gene is TRBV13, the J gene TRBJ2-2; tentatively, D is TRBD2 (5 bases). The CDR3 contains 15 residues. V lost 5 bases and J 4 bases, leaving 14 bases between the germline ends. The germline V gene encodes CDR1 PRHDT and CDR2 FYEKMQ (reference sequence). CDR3 coding DNA: TGTGCCAGCAGCCGCGGGCGGGTCAGCACCGGGGAGCTGTTTTTT. Its protein is CASSRGRVSTGELFF.